This T cell receptor beta chain was profiled in a study of blood T cell repertoires in COVID-19 (dated by TCRdb to the early 2020s). For the wider study: Samples from collaborators originated in the United States, Italy and Spain and spanned both the acute and convalescent phases of COVID-19. The material from the prospective study consisted of cDNA or gDNA derived from T cells, B-cell-depleted T cells, or PBMCs. Deeply sampled blood TCRbeta repertoires from subjects exposed to, actively infected with, or recovered from COVID-19 were included in the dataset. A freely available public database, intended as a resource for researchers studying the immune response to SARS-CoV-2, is where the repertoires were released. The samples were drawn from two sources: the first 160 participants of the ongoing ImmuneRACE study, and 1,200 or so subjects contributed by 6 global collaborators. Sample metadata almost always included a de-identified subject ID, COVID-19 status, age in years and sex. HLA class I and class II types, where available, came from metadata supplied by the sample provider rather than from assay-based typing.

Collaborating institutions collected whole blood in K2EDTA tubes following their own protocols. Collaborator samples were shipped for TCRbeta analysis as frozen whole blood, isolated PBMCs, or DNA extracted from either sample type. On this clone: No cognate antigen has been identified for it. No base quality information exists; no much larger clone differs at one position.

From the cysteine up to the phenylalanine, the CDR3 has a length of 15 residues. CDR3 DNA is the only sequence kept; it has 45 bases, read in frame from the first base. V is clipped by 5 bases and J by 2 bases, and the sequence between their germline boundaries is 16 bases long. CDR1 and CDR2, looked up from the germline V gene, are MDHEN and SYDVKM. TCRbeta CDR3 regions were amplified from genomic DNA using the immunoSEQ Assay, a bias-controlled multiplex PCR. In the authors' own workflow: Nucleated cell counts per sample were estimated from amplification of reference gene primers within the assay. Sequence reads were collapsed and filtered to measure the absolute abundance of every unique TCRbeta CDR3 rearrangement. Productive Simpson clonality was computed per sample as the square root of Simpson's diversity index over productive rearrangements. TCRdb provides this immuneACCESS table in a form limited to in-frame rearrangements. Some clones are lacking; in checked studies, under half of them reflect an unresolved V gene, and why the rest are absent is not known. For V, J and clone size, that table is used; D and trimming come from the DNA. Counted in this sample were more than 200,000 clones; approximately 82% of them appeared once. Of the sample, 4% to 6% falls within the top ten clones.

What the authors observed across the whole study: The amount of clinical and demographic metadata varied by source and participant and was provided uncurated.

The chain couples TRBV28 to TRBJ2-7, with TRBD1 tentatively as D gene (5 bases match). This TCR was sampled from a woman aged 80 or over with active or convalescent COVID-19. The sample taken for sequencing was peripheral blood. The CDR3 protein is CASSPRQRLTYEQYF. DNA sequence: TGTGCCAGCAGTCCCCGACAGAGGTTGACCTACGAGCAGTACTTC.